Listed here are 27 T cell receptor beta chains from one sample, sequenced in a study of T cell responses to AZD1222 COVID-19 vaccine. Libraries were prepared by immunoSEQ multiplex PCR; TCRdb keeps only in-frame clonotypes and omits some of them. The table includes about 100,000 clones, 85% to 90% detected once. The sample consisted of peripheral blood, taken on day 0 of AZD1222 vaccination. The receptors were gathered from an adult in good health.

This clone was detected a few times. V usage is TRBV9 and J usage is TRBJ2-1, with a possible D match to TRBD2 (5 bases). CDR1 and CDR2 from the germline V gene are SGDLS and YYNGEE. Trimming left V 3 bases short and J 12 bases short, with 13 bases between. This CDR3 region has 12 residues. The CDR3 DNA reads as TGTGCCAGCAGCGCCGAGGGTAAATGGCAGTTCTTC. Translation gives CASSAEGKWQFF.

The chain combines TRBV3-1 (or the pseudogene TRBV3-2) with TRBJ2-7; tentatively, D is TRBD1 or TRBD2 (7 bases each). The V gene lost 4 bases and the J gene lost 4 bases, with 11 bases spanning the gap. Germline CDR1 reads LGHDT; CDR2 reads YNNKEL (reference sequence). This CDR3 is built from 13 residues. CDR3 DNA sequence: TGTGCCAGCAGCCGACAGGGAGGGTACGAGCAGTACTTC. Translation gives CASSRQGGYEQYF.

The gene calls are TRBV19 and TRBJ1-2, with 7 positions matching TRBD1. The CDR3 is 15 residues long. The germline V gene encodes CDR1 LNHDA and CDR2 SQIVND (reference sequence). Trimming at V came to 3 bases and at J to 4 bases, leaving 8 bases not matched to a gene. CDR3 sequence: CASSISRDSSYGYTF. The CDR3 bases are TGTGCCAGTAGTATTAGTAGGGACAGCTCCTATGGCTACACCTTC.

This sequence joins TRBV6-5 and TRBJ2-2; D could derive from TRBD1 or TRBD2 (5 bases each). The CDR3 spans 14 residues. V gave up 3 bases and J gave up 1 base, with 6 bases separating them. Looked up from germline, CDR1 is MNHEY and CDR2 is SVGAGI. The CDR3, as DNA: TGTGCCAGCAGTTATGGGGGGAACACCGGGGAGCTGTTTTTT. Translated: CASSYGGNTGELFF.

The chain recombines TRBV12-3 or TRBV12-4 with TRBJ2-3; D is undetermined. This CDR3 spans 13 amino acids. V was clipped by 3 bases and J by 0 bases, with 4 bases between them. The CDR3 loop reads CASSFGSTDTQYF. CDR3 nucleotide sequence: TGTGCCAGCAGTTTCGGAAGCACAGATACGCAGTATTTT.

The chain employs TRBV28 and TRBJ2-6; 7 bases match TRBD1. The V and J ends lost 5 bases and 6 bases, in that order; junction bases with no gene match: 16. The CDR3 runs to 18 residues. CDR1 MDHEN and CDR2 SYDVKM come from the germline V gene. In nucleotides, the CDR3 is TGTGCCAGCAGTCCCGCCTTGACAGGGCCCAGGGCGGCCAACGTCCTGACTTTC. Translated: CASSPALTGPRAANVLTF.

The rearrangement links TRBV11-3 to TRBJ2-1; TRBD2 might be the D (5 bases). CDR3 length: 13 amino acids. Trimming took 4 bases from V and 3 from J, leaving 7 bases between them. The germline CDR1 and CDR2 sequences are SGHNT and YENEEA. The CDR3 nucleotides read TGTGCCAGCAGCTGGACTGACTACAATGAGCAGTTCTTC. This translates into CASSWTDYNEQFF.

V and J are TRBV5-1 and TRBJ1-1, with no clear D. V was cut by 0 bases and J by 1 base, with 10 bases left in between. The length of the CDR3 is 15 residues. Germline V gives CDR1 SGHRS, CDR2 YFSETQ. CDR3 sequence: CASSLVWRANTEAFF. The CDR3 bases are TGCGCCAGCAGCTTGGTTTGGAGGGCGAACACTGAAGCTTTCTTT.

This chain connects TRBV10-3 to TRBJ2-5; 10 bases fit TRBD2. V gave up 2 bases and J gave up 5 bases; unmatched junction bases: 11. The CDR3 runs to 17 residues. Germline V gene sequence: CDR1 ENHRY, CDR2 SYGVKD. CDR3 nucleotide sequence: TGTGCCATCAGTGAGAGAGGTCTAGCGGGAGTGGGGGAGACCCAGTACTTC. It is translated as CAISERGLAGVGETQYF.

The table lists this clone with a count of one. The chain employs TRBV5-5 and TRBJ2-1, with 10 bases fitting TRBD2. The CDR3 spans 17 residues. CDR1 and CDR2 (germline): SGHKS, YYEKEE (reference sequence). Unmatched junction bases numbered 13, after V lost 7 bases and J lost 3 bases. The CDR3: CASVSLAGDLDYNEQFF. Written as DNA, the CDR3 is TGTGCCAGCGTCTCCCTAGCGGGGGACCTCGACTACAATGAGCAGTTCTTC.

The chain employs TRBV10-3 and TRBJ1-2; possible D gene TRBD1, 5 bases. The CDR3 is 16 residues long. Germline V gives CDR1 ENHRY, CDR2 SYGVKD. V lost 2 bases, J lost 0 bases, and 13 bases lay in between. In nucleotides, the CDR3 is TGTGCCATCAGTGAGACCCGACAGAGGACTAACTATGGCTACACCTTC. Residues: CAISETRQRTNYGYTF.

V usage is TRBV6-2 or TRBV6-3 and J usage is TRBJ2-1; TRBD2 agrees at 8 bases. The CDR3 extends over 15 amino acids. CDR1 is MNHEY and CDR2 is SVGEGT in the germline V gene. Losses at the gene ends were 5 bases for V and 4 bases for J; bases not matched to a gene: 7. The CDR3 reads CASSDGLAVYNEQFF. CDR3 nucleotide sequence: TGTGCCAGCAGTGACGGACTAGCAGTTTACAATGAGCAGTTCTTC.

The CDR3 protein is CASSVARATGELFF. Here the CDR3 DNA reads TGTGCCAGCAGCGTCGCCAGGGCGACCGGGGAGCTGTTTTTT. The chain recombines TRBV9 with TRBJ2-2; D might be TRBD1 (5 bases). The CDR3 contains 14 residues. Trimming pared 2 bases from V and 5 bases from J, leaving 10 bases between. The germline V gene has CDR1 SGDLS and CDR2 YYNGEE.

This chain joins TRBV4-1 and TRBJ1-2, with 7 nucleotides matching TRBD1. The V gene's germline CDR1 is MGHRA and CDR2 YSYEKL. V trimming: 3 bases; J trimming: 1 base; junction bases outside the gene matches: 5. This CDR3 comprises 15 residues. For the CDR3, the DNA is TGCGCCAGCAGCCATAGAGGGACAGTTAACTATGGCTACACCTTC. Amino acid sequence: CASSHRGTVNYGYTF.

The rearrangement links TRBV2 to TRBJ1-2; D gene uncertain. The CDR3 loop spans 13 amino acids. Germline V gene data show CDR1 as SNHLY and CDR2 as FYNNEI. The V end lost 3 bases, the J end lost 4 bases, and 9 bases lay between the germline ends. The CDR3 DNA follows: TGTGCCAGCAGTGAGCGGGGAGGCTATGGCTACACCTTC. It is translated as CASSERGGYGYTF.

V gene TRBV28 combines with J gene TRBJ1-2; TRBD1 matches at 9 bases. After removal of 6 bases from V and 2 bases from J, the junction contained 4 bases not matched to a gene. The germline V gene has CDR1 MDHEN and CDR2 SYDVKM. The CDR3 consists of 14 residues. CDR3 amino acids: CASSQGTGNYGYTF. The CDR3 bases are TGTGCCAGCAGCCAAGGGACAGGGAACTATGGCTACACCTTC.

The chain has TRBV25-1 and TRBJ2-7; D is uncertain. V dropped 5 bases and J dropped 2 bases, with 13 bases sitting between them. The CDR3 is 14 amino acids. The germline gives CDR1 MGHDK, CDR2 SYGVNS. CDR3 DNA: TGTGCCAGCAGTCGGGCCGAACCGGCCTACGAGCAGTACTTC. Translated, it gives CASSRAEPAYEQYF.

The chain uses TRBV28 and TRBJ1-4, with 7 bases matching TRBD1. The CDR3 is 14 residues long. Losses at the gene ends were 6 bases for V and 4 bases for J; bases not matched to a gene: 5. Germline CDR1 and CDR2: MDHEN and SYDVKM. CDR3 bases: TGTGCCAGCAGCACGGGACAGATTAATGAAAAACTGTTTTTT. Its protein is CASSTGQINEKLFF.

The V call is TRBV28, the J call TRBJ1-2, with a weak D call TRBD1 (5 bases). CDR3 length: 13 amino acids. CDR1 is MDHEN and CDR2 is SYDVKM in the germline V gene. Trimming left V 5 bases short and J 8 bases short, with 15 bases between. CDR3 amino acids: CASSPQLGVGYTF. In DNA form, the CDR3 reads TGTGCCAGCAGTCCGCAGTTAGGGGTCGGCTACACCTTC.

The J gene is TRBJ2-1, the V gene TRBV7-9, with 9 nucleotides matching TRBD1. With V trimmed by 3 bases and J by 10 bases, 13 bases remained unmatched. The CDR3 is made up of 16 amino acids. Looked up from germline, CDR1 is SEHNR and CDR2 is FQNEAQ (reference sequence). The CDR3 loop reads CASSLPYRGRAKEQFF. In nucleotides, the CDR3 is TGTGCCAGCAGCTTGCCCTACAGGGGGCGCGCGAAGGAGCAGTTCTTC.

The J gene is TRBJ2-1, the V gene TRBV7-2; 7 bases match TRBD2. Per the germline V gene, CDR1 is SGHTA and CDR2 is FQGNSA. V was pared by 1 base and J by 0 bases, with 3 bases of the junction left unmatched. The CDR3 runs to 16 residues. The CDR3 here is CASSLGGSYSYNEQFF. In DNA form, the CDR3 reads TGTGCCAGCAGCTTAGGCGGGAGTTACTCCTACAATGAGCAGTTCTTC.

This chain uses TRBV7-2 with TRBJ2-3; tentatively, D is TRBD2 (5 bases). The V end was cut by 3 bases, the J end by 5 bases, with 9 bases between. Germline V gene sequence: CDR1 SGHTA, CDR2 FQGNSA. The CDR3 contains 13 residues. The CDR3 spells CASSFRRRDTQYF. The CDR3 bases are TGTGCCAGCAGCTTTAGGAGGAGAGATACGCAGTATTTT. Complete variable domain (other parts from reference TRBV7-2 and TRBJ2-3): GAGVSQSPSNKVTEKGKDVELRCDPISGHTALYWYRQSLGQGLEFLIYFQGNSAPDKSGLPSDRFSAERTGGSVSTLTIQRTQQEDSAVYLCASSFRRRDTQYFGPGTRLTVL.

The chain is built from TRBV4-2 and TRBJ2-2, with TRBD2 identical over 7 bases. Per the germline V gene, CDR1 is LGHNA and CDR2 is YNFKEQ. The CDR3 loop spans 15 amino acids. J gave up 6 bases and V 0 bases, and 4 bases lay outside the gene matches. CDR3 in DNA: TGTGCCAGCAGCCAAGATGGGGGAGGGCCCGGGGAGCTGTTTTTT. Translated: CASSQDGGGPGELFF.

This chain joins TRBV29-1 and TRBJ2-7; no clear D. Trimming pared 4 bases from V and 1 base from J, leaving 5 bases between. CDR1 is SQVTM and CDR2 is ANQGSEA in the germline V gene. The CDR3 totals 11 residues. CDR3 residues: CSVGWSYEQYF. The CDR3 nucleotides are TGCAGCGTTGGCTGGTCCTACGAGCAGTACTTC.

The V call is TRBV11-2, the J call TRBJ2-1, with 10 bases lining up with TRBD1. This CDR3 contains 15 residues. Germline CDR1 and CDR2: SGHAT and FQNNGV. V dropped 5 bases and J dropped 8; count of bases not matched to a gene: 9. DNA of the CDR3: TGTGCCAGCAGCCTCGGGACAGGGGCACTCTATGAGCAGTTCTTC. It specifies CASSLGTGALYEQFF.

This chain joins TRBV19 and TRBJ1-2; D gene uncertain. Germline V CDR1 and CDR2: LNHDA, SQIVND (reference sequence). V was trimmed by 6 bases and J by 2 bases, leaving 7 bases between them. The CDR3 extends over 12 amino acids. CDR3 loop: CASRTQNYGYTF. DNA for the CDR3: TGTGCCAGTAGAACACAGAACTATGGCTACACCTTC.

CDR3 in amino acids: CASSIGFEAFF. CDR3 sequence (DNA): TGTGCCAGTAGTATAGGATTTGAAGCTTTCTTT. The J gene is TRBJ1-1, the V gene TRBV19, with unresolved D. Germline loops: CDR1 LNHDA, CDR2 SQIVND (reference sequence). This CDR3 comprises 11 residues. V was clipped by 1 base and J by 7 bases, with 4 bases between them.